The rows below give T cell receptor beta chains drawn from one sample of a study of T cell responses to AZD1222 COVID-19 vaccine. This table comes from immunoSEQ multiplex PCR, and its TCRdb copy is limited to in-frame clones, with some not included. The repertoire holds approximately 52,000 clones, with about nine tenths as singletons. The input for sequencing was peripheral blood, taken 28 days after the second AZD1222 dose. Receptors were obtained from an adult who received the AZD1222 COVID-19 vaccine. Each CDR3 is given with its conserved first and last residue. D genes are given only for firm matches. Not every row has a clone size; where given, it reads once, few, many or a size class.

TRBV28	-	TRBJ1-5	-	TGTGCCAGCAGTTTATCGGGTAGCAATCAGCCCCAGCATTTT	CASSLSGSNQPQHF
TRBV7-9	-	TRBJ1-1	-	TGTGCCAGCAGCTCACCCCCCGGCAGTTTAACCACTGAAGCTTTCTTT	CASSSPPGSLTTEAFF
TRBV19	-	TRBJ2-7	-	TGTGCCACCGGGGGCGCAACTTACGAGCAGTACTTC	CATGGATYEQYF
TRBV28	-	TRBJ1-1	-	TGTGCCAGCGGGGAAAGGGACACTGAAGCTTTCTTT	CASGERDTEAFF
TRBV21-1	-	TRBJ2-7	-	TGTGCCAGCACCGATCTTGTTGACGGGGGGAGCTCCTACGAGCAGTACTTC	CASTDLVDGGSSYEQYF
TRBV14	once	TRBJ1-1	-	TGTGCCAGCAGCTCTTTTCGTTTAGAGGACGGGAGGGAAGCTTTCTTT	CASSSFRLEDGREAFF
TRBV19	-	TRBJ2-7	-	TGTGCCAGTAGTATAGGGCCGAGTACCTCCTACGAGCAGTACTTC	CASSIGPSTSYEQYF
TRBV5-4	-	TRBJ2-3	-	TGTGCCAGCAGCCCCCCCGGACCTAGCACAGATACGCAGTATTTT	CASSPPGPSTDTQYF
TRBV9	-	TRBJ2-2	TRBD2	TGTGCCAGCAGCCCCCTAGCGGGAATCGGGGAGCTGTTTTTT	CASSPLAGIGELFF
TRBV5-1	-	TRBJ2-7	-	TGCGCCAGCAGCAGGGACTCTTTCGAGCAGTACTTC	CASSRDSFEQYF
TRBV11-2	-	TRBJ1-3	-	TGTGCCAGCAGCTTAGGCCCCGGTAGGGGATACACCATATATTTT	CASSLGPGRGYTIYF
TRBV5-1	-	TRBJ2-7	TRBD2	TGCGCCAGCAGCTCCACTAGCGGGAACGTCGAGCAGTACTTC	CASSSTSGNVEQYF
TRBV11-2	-	TRBJ1-6	-	TGTGCCAGCAGCTTAGGCCAGAGCTCCTATAATTCACCCCTCCACTTT	CASSLGQSSYNSPLHF
TRBV6-2/TRBV6-3	once	TRBJ2-3	-	TGTGCCAGCAGTTGGCGGAGCACAGATACGCAGTATTTT	CASSWRSTDTQYF
TRBV5-1	-	TRBJ2-1	-	TGCGCCAGCAGCTCCACTAGGTATGAGCAGTTCTTC	CASSSTRYEQFF
TRBV7-9	-	TRBJ2-7	-	TGTGCCAGCAGCTTAGTAGCGGCGGAGCAGTACTTC	CASSLVAAEQYF
TRBV18	few	TRBJ1-5	-	TGTGCCAGCTCACCCCTCGACAGTTCCAGCAATCAGCCCCAGCATTTT	CASSPLDSSSNQPQHF
TRBV7-8	-	TRBJ2-3	-	TGTGCCAGCATCCATAGTTTGGGTTTCAGGGGAGATACGCAGTATTTT	CASIHSLGFRGDTQYF
TRBV7-8	-	TRBJ2-7	TRBD2	TGTGCCAGCAGCCTCGGACTAGCGGGAGGCTCAAATCCTTACGAGCAGTACTTC	CASSLGLAGGSNPYEQYF
TRBV12-3/TRBV12-4	-	TRBJ1-3	-	TGTGCCAGCAGGCAGACCTCTGGAAACACCATATATTTT	CASRQTSGNTIYF